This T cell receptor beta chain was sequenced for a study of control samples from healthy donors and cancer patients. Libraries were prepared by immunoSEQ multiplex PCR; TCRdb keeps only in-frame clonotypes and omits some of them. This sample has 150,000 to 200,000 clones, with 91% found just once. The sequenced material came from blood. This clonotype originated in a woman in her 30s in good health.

CDR3 bases: TGTGCCAGCAGCTTAGGGACAGGGGGCGCCTACTACGAGCAGTACTTC. Translation gives CASSLGTGGAYYEQYF. This sequence joins TRBV7-6 and TRBJ2-7, with 11 bases identical to TRBD1. With 1 base clipped from V and 3 bases from J, the junction kept 5 bases outside the gene matches. This CDR3 comprises 16 residues. Germline V gene data show CDR1 as SGHVS and CDR2 as FNYEAQ.